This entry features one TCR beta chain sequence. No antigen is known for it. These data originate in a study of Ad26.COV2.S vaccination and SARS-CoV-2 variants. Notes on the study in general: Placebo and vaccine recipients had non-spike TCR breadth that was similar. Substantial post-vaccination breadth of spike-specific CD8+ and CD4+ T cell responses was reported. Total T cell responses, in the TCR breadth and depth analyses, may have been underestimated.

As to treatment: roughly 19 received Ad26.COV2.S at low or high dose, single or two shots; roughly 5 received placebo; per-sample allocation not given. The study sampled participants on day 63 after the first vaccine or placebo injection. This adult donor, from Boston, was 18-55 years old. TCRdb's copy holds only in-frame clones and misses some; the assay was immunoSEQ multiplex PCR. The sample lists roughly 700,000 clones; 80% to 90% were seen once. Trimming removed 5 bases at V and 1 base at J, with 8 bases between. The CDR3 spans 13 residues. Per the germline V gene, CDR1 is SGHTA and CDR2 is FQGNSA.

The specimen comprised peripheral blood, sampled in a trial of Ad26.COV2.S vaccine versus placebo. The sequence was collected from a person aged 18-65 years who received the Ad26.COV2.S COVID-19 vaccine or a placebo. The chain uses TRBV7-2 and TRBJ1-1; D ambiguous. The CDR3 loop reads CASSMRGNTEAFF. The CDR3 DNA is TGTGCCAGCAGCATGCGAGGGAACACTGAAGCTTTCTTT.